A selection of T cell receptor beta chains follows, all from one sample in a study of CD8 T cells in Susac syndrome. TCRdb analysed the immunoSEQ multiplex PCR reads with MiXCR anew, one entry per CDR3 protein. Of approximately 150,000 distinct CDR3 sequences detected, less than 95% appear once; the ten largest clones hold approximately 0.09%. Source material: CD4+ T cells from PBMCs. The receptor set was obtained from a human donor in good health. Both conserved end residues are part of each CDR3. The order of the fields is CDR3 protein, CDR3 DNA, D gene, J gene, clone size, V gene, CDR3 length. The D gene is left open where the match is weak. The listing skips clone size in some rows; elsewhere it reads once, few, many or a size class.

CASSQAPGTGHNF TGTGCCAGCAGCCAGGCCCCCGGGACAGGGCACAACTTT TRBD1 TRBJ1-6 - TRBV3-1 13
CASSFRLGNTIYF TGTGCCAGCAGTTTCAGGCTAGGAAACACCATATATTTT - TRBJ1-3 once TRBV12-3/TRBV12-4 13
CASSLGGGTGKLFF TGTGCCAGCAGCTTAGGGGGGGGAACCGGAAAACTGTTTTTT - TRBJ1-4 - TRBV7-2 14
CASSQDRVNTEAFF TGTGCCAGCAGTCAGGACAGGGTGAACACTGAAGCTTTCTTT TRBD1 TRBJ1-1 - TRBV11-2 14
CSANSPGQGFNYGYTF TGCAGTGCCAATAGCCCGGGACAGGGATTTAACTATGGCTACACCTTC TRBD1 TRBJ1-2 - TRBV20-1 16
CASNRSGVRARGTEAFF TGTGCCAGCAATCGATCGGGGGTTAGGGCGCGCGGAACTGAAGCTTTCTTT - TRBJ1-1 - TRBV28 17
CATSRGDMGFSYEQYF TGTGCCACCAGCAGAGGCGACATGGGGTTCTCCTACGAGCAGTACTTC - TRBJ2-7 once TRBV15 16
CATSTPWGDTQYF TGTGCCACCAGCACCCCTTGGGGAGATACGCAGTATTTT - TRBJ2-3 - TRBV15 13
CASCASGRAREQFF TGTGCCAGTTGCGCTAGCGGGAGGGCGAGGGAGCAGTTCTTC TRBD2 TRBJ2-1 - TRBV19 14
CASSSQTGAFF TGTGCCAGCAGCTCGCAAACGGGGGCTTTCTTT - TRBJ1-1 once TRBV14 11
CASSQKSDTQYF TGTGCCAGCAGCCAAAAGTCAGATACGCAGTATTTT - TRBJ2-3 - TRBV3-1 12
CASRMSLNEKLFF TGTGCCAGCAGGATGAGTCTTAATGAAAAACTGTTTTTT - TRBJ1-4 - TRBV25-1 13
CASSSDGTGFDEQYF TGTGCCAGCAGTTCAGACGGGACAGGGTTCGACGAGCAGTACTTC TRBD1 TRBJ2-7 once TRBV12-3/TRBV12-4 15
CASSTETPTKAEAFF TGCGCCAGCAGCACCGAGACGCCTACGAAGGCTGAAGCTTTCTTT - TRBJ1-1 - TRBV5-1 15
CASSLGLNTGELFF TGTGCCAGCAGCTTGGGCCTGAACACCGGGGAGCTGTTTTTT - TRBJ2-2 few TRBV7-9 14
CSASPPQGKSGNTIYF TGCAGTGCTAGCCCGCCCCAGGGGAAATCTGGAAACACCATATATTTT - TRBJ1-3 - TRBV20-1 16
CASSGGVSETQYF TGTGCCAGCAGCGGGGGAGTATCTGAGACCCAGTACTTC - TRBJ2-5 - TRBV7-9 13
CASSLGLHTDTQYF TGTGCCAGCAGCTTAGGGCTTCACACAGATACGCAGTATTTT - TRBJ2-3 - TRBV7-9 14
CATSRQDSYEQYF TGTGCCACCAGTAGACAAGACTCCTACGAGCAGTACTTC - TRBJ2-7 - TRBV15 13
CSASRLAGLYGQYF TGCAGTGCTAGTAGACTAGCGGGCCTCTACGGGCAGTACTTC TRBD2 TRBJ2-7 - TRBV20-1 14
CASSLVVGELFF TGTGCCAGCAGTTTAGTAGTAGGGGAGCTGTTTTTT - TRBJ2-2 - TRBV12-3/TRBV12-4 12
CASSLRQFQGYTF TGTGCCAGCAGTTTAAGACAGTTCCAGGGCTACACCTTC - TRBJ1-2 - TRBV12-3/TRBV12-4 13
CASSLSGKDEAFF TGTGCCAGCAGTTTGTCAGGGAAAGATGAAGCTTTCTTT - TRBJ1-1 once TRBV12-3/TRBV12-4 13
CASSPRTGGTSGSNEQYF TGCGCCAGCAGCCCGCGGACAGGGGGGACTAGCGGGAGCAACGAGCAGTACTTC TRBD2 TRBJ2-7 - TRBV5-1 18
CSARDSQGASTGELFF TGCAGTGCTAGAGACAGTCAGGGGGCTTCCACCGGGGAGCTGTTTTTT TRBD1 TRBJ2-2 - TRBV20-1 16
CASSPRTGMGTDTQYF TGTGCCAGCTCACCCAGGACAGGGATGGGTACAGATACGCAGTATTTT TRBD1 TRBJ2-3 - TRBV18 16
CASSLSSGNLYEQYF TGTGCCAGCAGCCTCTCCAGCGGGAATCTCTACGAGCAGTACTTC TRBD2 TRBJ2-7 - TRBV11-2 15
CASSQKTASYEQYF TGTGCCAGCTCACAGAAGACAGCCTCCTACGAGCAGTACTTC - TRBJ2-7 - TRBV18 14
CAWSLLNEKLFF TGTGCCTGGAGCCTTCTTAATGAAAAACTGTTTTTT - TRBJ1-4 - TRBV30 12
CASSPPGRLEEKLFF TGTGCCAGCTCACCCCCCGGCCGGCTCGAAGAAAAACTGTTTTTT - TRBJ1-4 - TRBV18 15
CASSRDRDYGYTF TGTGCCAGCAGCCGGGACAGAGACTATGGCTACACCTTC TRBD1 TRBJ1-2 few TRBV3-1 13
CASSLIANTGELFF TGTGCCAGCAGCTTGATTGCGAACACCGGGGAGCTGTTTTTT - TRBJ2-2 - TRBV5-4 14
CAWTRVAARTDTQYF TGTGCCTGGACTCGGGTAGCGGCCCGCACAGATACGCAGTATTTT - TRBJ2-3 - TRBV30 15
CASSSRRSGRPTDTQYF TGTGCCAGCAGCTCCCGTCGTAGCGGGAGGCCCACAGATACGCAGTATTTT TRBD2 TRBJ2-3 - TRBV7-9 17
CASSPPPGAGYGYTF TGTGCCAGCAGTCCCCCCCCCGGGGCGGGCTATGGCTACACCTTC - TRBJ1-2 - TRBV27 15
CASSIGTSGINEQFF TGCGCCAGCAGCATCGGGACTAGCGGGATTAATGAGCAGTTCTTC TRBD2 TRBJ2-1 - TRBV5-1 15
CASSADARGGYTF TGCGCCAGCAGCGCGGACGCCCGGGGTGGCTACACCTTC - TRBJ1-2 - TRBV10-2 13
CASSSIRPTGRWTEAFF TGTGCCAGCAGTTCCATTCGCCCGACGGGGAGATGGACTGAAGCTTTCTTT - TRBJ1-1 - TRBV27 17
CASTTHRDRGIYEQYF TGTGCCAGCACTACCCACCGGGACAGGGGGATCTACGAGCAGTACTTC TRBD1 TRBJ2-7 - TRBV28 16